This TCR beta chain was recorded in a study of CD8 T cells in ankylosing spondylitis. General study results and limits: As reported, disease-linked clones showed significant enrichment in matched ankylosing spondylitis synovial fluid. Made up of eight highly homologous variants, a TCR beta motif appeared characteristic of ankylosing spondylitis blood.

This CDR3 spans 15 amino acids. J lost 5 bases, V lost 4 bases, and 10 bases had no gene match. Germline lookup yields CDR1 SGHNT and CDR2 YYREEE (reference sequence). TCRdb re-derived calls from the 5' RACE reads in MiXCR, one entry per CDR3 protein. The data show some 800,000 distinct CDR3 sequences, about an eighth seen once. With respect to this clonotype: Its antigen is not known.

The source material was blood, either unsorted or a sorted T cell fraction (not recorded which). The receptor was isolated from a male donor with ankylosing spondylitis. The chain is built from TRBV5-4 and TRBJ2-7; 9 bases fit TRBD1. The CDR3 loop is CASSPKDRGINEQYF. The CDR3 DNA sequence: TGTGCCAGCAGCCCGAAGGACAGGGGAATCAACGAGCAGTACTTC.